The entry below gives a single T cell receptor (beta chain) sequence along with its context. The antigen is not known. The entry originates in a study of T cells after yellow fever vaccination. Study-level background: SMART-Seq v4 Ultra Low Input prepared libraries from low-cell fractions.

The V end was cut by 4 bases, the J end by 4 bases, with 16 bases between. This CDR3 has 15 amino acids. Findings and caveats of the study: In post-booster samples, most primary-vaccination clones reappeared (96% CD4, 88% CD8).

A process of 5'RACE template switching, which added a universal primer site and UMIs, was used to make TCR cDNA. MiXCR, run by TCRdb on the 5' RACE reads, gives a single entry per CDR3 protein. This sample has roughly 120,000 distinct CDR3 sequences; 7.2% occur once, and the top ten carry over 2.5%. The sequencing used CD4+ T cells sorted from PBMCs, collected more than 35 days after the first yellow fever vaccination. The J gene is TRBJ1-1, the V gene TRBV12-3 or TRBV12-4; tentatively, D is TRBD1 (5 bases). The source is a man aged 18 to 30 who received the YFV17D yellow fever vaccine. CDR3 sequence reads: CASSSQPGRGTEAFF. The CDR3 region has the DNA TGTGCCAGCAGTTCCCAGCCGGGGCGAGGCACTGAAGCTTTCTTT.